The 13 T cell receptor beta chains below all came from one sample that was sequenced in a study of cytomegalovirus exposure and HLA in healthy donors. The method was immunoSEQ multiplex PCR; TCRdb's version includes in-frame clones alone and lacks a portion of them. The sample contains 150,000 to 200,000 clones, 85% of which appear only once. The source material was PBMCs. The source is a man aged 18 to 29 in good health and CMV-seropositive.

Concerning this clone: Other DNA sequences of this sample code for an identical CDR3. The genes are TRBV5-1 and TRBJ2-3, with 12 bases fitting TRBD2. CDR1 SGHRS and CDR2 YFSETQ come from the germline V gene. With V trimmed by 4 bases and J by 6 bases, 6 bases remained unmatched. This CDR3 is built from 15 residues. CDR3 coding DNA: TGCGCCAGCAGCCTACTAGCGGGGGGAGCGGATACGCAGTATTTT. It is translated as CASSLLAGGADTQYF.

The rearrangement links TRBV25-1 to TRBJ1-4, with D hard to call. The CDR3 has 15 residues. CDR1 and CDR2 from the germline V gene are MGHDK and SYGVNS. Trimming pared 3 bases from V and 9 bases from J, leaving 17 bases between. The CDR3 protein is CASSDWMEFGQKLFF. The CDR3 DNA follows: TGTGCCAGCAGTGACTGGATGGAGTTCGGTCAAAAACTGTTTTTT. Supplemented by reference TRBV25-1 and TRBJ1-4, the full variable domain reads EADIYQTPRYLVIGTGKKITLECSQTMGHDKMYWYQQDPGMELHLIHYSYGVNSTEKGDLSSESTVSRIRTEHFPLTLESARPSHTSQYLCASSDWMEFGQKLFFGSGTQLSVL.

The chain recombines TRBV9 with TRBJ1-4; TRBD1 matches at 8 bases. Germline V gives CDR1 SGDLS, CDR2 YYNGEE. The length of the CDR3 is 17 residues. Germline trimming cut 0 bases from V and 0 bases from J; bases unmatched to any gene: 4. The CDR3 loop reads CASSVGDRSATNEKLFF. Written as DNA, the CDR3 is TGTGCCAGCAGCGTAGGGGACAGGAGTGCAACTAATGAAAAACTGTTTTTT.

This chain uses TRBV10-3 with TRBJ1-5, with TRBD1 matching 10 bases. V shed 10 bases, J shed 10 bases, and the junction held 7 bases outside the gene matches. Germline V gene data show CDR1 as ENHRY and CDR2 as SYGVKD. CDR3 length: 12 residues. Here the CDR3 DNA reads TGTGCCACTGGGACAGGGGTGGAACCCCAGCATTTT. The encoded protein is CATGTGVEPQHF.

The chain combines TRBV6-6 with TRBJ1-2, with D maybe TRBD1 (6 bases). CDR1 is MNHNY, CDR2 SVGAGI, per germline (reference sequence). This CDR3 has 14 amino acids. V dropped 4 bases and J dropped 3 bases, with 12 bases sitting between them. The DNA for the CDR3 is TGTGCCAGCAGTTCCCAGTCAGGGGACTATGGCTACACCTTC. Its translation: CASSSQSGDYGYTF.

The chain has TRBV9 and TRBJ2-7; D gene ambiguous. Trimming left V 0 bases short and J 0 bases short, with 7 bases between. CDR1 is SGDLS and CDR2 is YYNGEE in the germline V gene. The CDR3 is 14 amino acids. Written as DNA, the CDR3 is TGTGCCAGCAGCGTAGGCCCAGACTCCTACGAGCAGTACTTC. Amino acid sequence: CASSVGPDSYEQYF.

J is TRBJ2-3 and V is TRBV6-1, with a weak D call TRBD1 (6 bases). Germline CDR1 MNHNS, CDR2 SASEGT. The CDR3 has 14 amino acids. Trimming removed 2 bases at V and 2 bases at J, with 8 bases between. The CDR3 sequence is CASSERGHTDTQYF. The CDR3 DNA reads as TGTGCCAGCAGTGAACGGGGACACACAGATACGCAGTATTTT.

The chain carries TRBV4-1 and TRBJ1-2; D is ambiguous. V was trimmed by 5 bases and J by 4 bases, leaving 11 bases between them. The CDR3 is made up of 13 amino acids. Germline lookup yields CDR1 MGHRA and CDR2 YSYEKL. CDR3 sequence (DNA): TGCGCCAGCAGCTCCCCATCGGGCTATGGCTACACCTTC. Its protein is CASSSPSGYGYTF.

The chain employs TRBV5-1 and TRBJ2-5; no clear D gene. The CDR3 contains 13 residues. CDR1 is SGHRS and CDR2 is YFSETQ in the germline V gene. The germline V and J ends were trimmed by 0 bases and 4 bases, with 7 bases remaining between them. The CDR3 loop reads CASSLGSGETQYF. The DNA for the CDR3 is TGCGCCAGCAGCTTGGGTAGTGGAGAGACCCAGTACTTC.

The rearrangement joins TRBV28 to TRBJ2-1; D is possibly TRBD2 (5 bases). Per the germline V gene, CDR1 is MDHEN and CDR2 is SYDVKM. V lost 3 bases to trimming and J lost 5 bases, with 8 bases between them. CDR3 length equals 13 residues. CDR3 nucleotides: TGTGCCAGCAGTTTGCCGGGGAACAATGAGCAGTTCTTC. Amino acids: CASSLPGNNEQFF.

CDR3 bases: TGTGCCAGCTCACCGCTTCAGGGATACACTGAAGCTTTCTTT. This translates into CASSPLQGYTEAFF. The chain carries TRBV18 and TRBJ1-1; D perhaps matches TRBD1 (5 bases). Germline-derived CDR1 and CDR2 are KGHSH and LQKENI. The CDR3 extends over 14 amino acids. V was shortened by 3 bases and J by 3 bases, with 11 bases between the two germline ends.

This clone was observed a handful of times. This rearrangement joins TRBV27 to TRBJ2-2; 10 bases are a match to TRBD1. The germline CDR1 and CDR2 sequences are MNHEY and SMNVEV (reference sequence). Losses at the gene ends were 6 bases for V and 6 bases for J; bases not matched to a gene: 7. The CDR3 covers 15 residues. Here the CDR3 DNA reads TGTGCCAGCAGCAAGACAGGGGGCGCGGCCGGGGAGCTGTTTTTT. It codes for CASSKTGGAAGELFF.

The rearrangement links TRBV18 to TRBJ1-1; TRBD1 matches 11 bases. V gave up 6 bases and J gave up 3 bases; unmatched junction bases: 9. The length of the CDR3 is 16 residues. CDR1 and CDR2 from the germline V gene are KGHSH and LQKENI. The CDR3 here is CASSQRDRGRYTEAFF. Here the CDR3 DNA reads TGTGCCAGCTCCCAGCGGGACAGGGGGAGGTACACTGAAGCTTTCTTT.